This T cell receptor (beta chain) is from a study of neoadjuvant anti-PD-1 for oral cavity cancer. Time point in this sample: after neoadjuvant nivolumab, at surgical resection. The CDR3 has 14 amino acids. Germline loops: CDR1 SGHAT, CDR2 FQDESV (reference sequence). After removal of 5 bases from V and 12 bases from J, the junction contained 13 bases not matched to a gene. Method: immunoSEQ multiplex PCR; TCRdb's copy keeps in-frame clones and lacks some. Among 9,500 to 15,000 clones listed, over 70% were seen once. The chain is built from TRBV11-1 and TRBJ1-2; 9 positions agree with TRBD1. The origin of this receptor is a person aged 40-85 years with oral cavity squamous cell carcinoma. Sample: PBMCs, taken after nivolumab (anti-PD-1) treatment. Here the CDR3 reads CASSNRRTGAEHTF. The CDR3 DNA is TGTGCCAGCAGCAACCGGCGGACAGGGGCTGAACACACCTTC. Full variable domain (missing parts from reference TRBV11-1 and TRBJ1-2): EAEVAQSPRYKITEKSQAVAFWCDPISGHATLYWYRQILGQGPELLVQFQDESVVDDSQLPKDRFSAERLKGVDSTLKIQPAELGDSAMYLCASSNRRTGAEHTFGSGTRLTVV.